These 18 T cell receptor beta chains share one sample of origin, sequenced in a study of shared clonotypes between healthy human individuals. The protocol was immunoSEQ multiplex PCR, while the TCRdb copy is restricted to in-frame clones and leaves out a portion. The repertoire includes about 2.1 million clones, just under 95% of them detected once, and approximately 1.7% sits in the top ten. It was CD45RO-negative cells, positively selected for CCR7, that made up naive CD8 cells, with terminally differentiated effector memory CD45RA+ cells excluded. Sequenced sample: naive CD8+ T cells from PBMCs. These receptors were obtained from a young man in good health. Some clones in this sample may be carry-over from other donors' samples.

This chain links TRBV2 with TRBJ2-5; TRBD2 aligns across 9 bases. Germline V gene lookup returns CDR1 SNHLY and CDR2 FYNNEI. V lost 4 bases, J lost 4 bases, and 13 bases stayed unmatched. This CDR3 spans 17 amino acids. The CDR3 loop reads CASSAQREAVGRETQYF. The CDR3 DNA reads as TGTGCCAGCAGTGCTCAGCGGGAGGCCGTAGGACGAGAGACCCAGTACTTC.

V and J are TRBV5-4 and TRBJ2-7; no reliable D call. CDR1 is SGHNT and CDR2 is YYREEE in the germline V gene (reference sequence). This CDR3 contains 13 residues. V lost 4 bases and J 0 bases, leaving 8 bases between the germline ends. The CDR3 sequence: CASSTRSSYEQYF. In DNA, the CDR3 is TGTGCCAGCAGCACCAGGAGCTCCTACGAGCAGTACTTC.

The V call is TRBV28, the J call TRBJ1-4; D remains unclear. V lost 5 bases to trimming and J lost 0 bases, with 10 bases between them. Germline assignment: CDR1 MDHEN and CDR2 SYDVKM. The CDR3 sequence is 15 residues long. The CDR3 DNA is TGTGCCAGCAGTCCCTCAGTTGCAACTAATGAAAAACTGTTTTTT. Its translation: CASSPSVATNEKLFF.

The gene calls are TRBV28 and TRBJ2-7; 8 bases agree with TRBD2. J gave up 1 base and V 8 bases, and 7 bases lay outside the gene matches. Per the germline V gene, CDR1 is MDHEN and CDR2 is SYDVKM. This CDR3 spans 14 amino acids. The DNA for the CDR3 is TGTGCCAGCCGCGGGCGGGGGGCATCCTACGAGCAGTACTTC. Translated, it gives CASRGRGASYEQYF.

The V call is TRBV27, the J call TRBJ1-1, with unresolved D. V dropped 2 bases and J dropped 0 bases, with 7 bases sitting between them. This CDR3 comprises 14 residues. Per germline, CDR1 MNHEY and CDR2 SMNVEV (reference sequence). The CDR3 spells CASSLISMNTEAFF. In nucleotides, the CDR3 is TGTGCCAGCAGTTTAATAAGTATGAACACTGAAGCTTTCTTT.

This chain uses TRBV11-2 with TRBJ2-7, with 8 positions matching TRBD1. The ends lost 3 bases at V and 4 bases at J; junction bases unmatched: 11. The CDR3 contains 16 residues. Germline CDR1 reads SGHAT; CDR2 reads FQNNGV. CDR3: CASSFSTGAKPYEQYF. CDR3 coding DNA: TGTGCCAGCAGCTTCTCGACAGGGGCGAAGCCTTACGAGCAGTACTTC.

The rearrangement links TRBV28 to TRBJ2-7; 10 bases are shared with TRBD2. This CDR3 region has 18 residues. Trimming took 8 bases from V and 4 from J; bases not matched to a gene: 20. The germline gives CDR1 MDHEN, CDR2 SYDVKM. The CDR3 reads CASGGRRLAGDGSYEQYF. CDR3 nucleotide sequence: TGTGCCAGCGGGGGAAGGAGACTAGCGGGCGACGGGTCTTACGAGCAGTACTTC.

This chain joins TRBV6-6 and TRBJ2-3; 9 positions agree with TRBD2. Per germline, CDR1 MNHNY and CDR2 SVGAGI (reference sequence). The CDR3 contains 16 residues. V shed 2 bases, J shed 4 bases, and the junction held 7 bases outside the gene matches. This CDR3 reads CASSYQREAWADTQYF. CDR3 sequence (DNA): TGTGCCAGCAGTTACCAGCGGGAGGCATGGGCAGATACGCAGTATTTT.

The sample holds one count of this clone. V is TRBV19 and J is TRBJ2-3; unclear D gene. The CDR3 sequence is 14 residues long. From germline, CDR1 is LNHDA and CDR2 SQIVND (reference sequence). The V and J ends lost 5 bases and 2 bases respectively, with 11 bases between them. CDR3 sequence reads: CASSPPVTTDTQYF. The DNA for the CDR3 is TGTGCCAGTAGTCCCCCGGTTACCACAGATACGCAGTATTTT.

V and J are TRBV7-9 and TRBJ2-2; D is unresolved. Trimming cost V 1 base and J 0 bases, with 12 bases left between them. There are 17 residues in the CDR3. Per the germline V gene, CDR1 is SEHNR and CDR2 is FQNEAQ (reference sequence). CDR3 sequence: CASSLVGGRTNTGELFF. In DNA, the CDR3 is TGTGCCAGCAGCTTAGTAGGTGGCAGGACGAACACCGGGGAGCTGTTTTTT.

CDR3 region: CASSPRDRGHEQYF. CDR3 DNA sequence: TGTGCCAGCAGCCCCCGCGACAGGGGCCACGAGCAGTACTTC. V usage is TRBV7-9 and J usage is TRBJ2-7, with 8 bases matching TRBD1. This CDR3 region has 14 residues. J was trimmed by 5 bases and V by 5 bases; bases with no gene match: 8. Germline CDR1 SEHNR, CDR2 FQNEAQ (reference sequence). Full variable domain (remainder filled in from reference TRBV7-9 and TRBJ2-7): DTGVSQNPRHKITKRGQNVTFRCDPISEHNRLYWYRQTLGQGPEFLTYFQNEAQLEKSRLLSDRFSAERPKGSFSTLEIQRTEQGDSAMYLCASSPRDRGHEQYFGPGTRLTVT.

This CDR3 reads CASSFGTGGWNEQFF. The CDR3 nucleotides are TGTGCCAGCAGCTTTGGGACAGGGGGATGGAATGAGCAGTTCTTC. This chain joins TRBV7-9 and TRBJ2-1; 11 bases line up with TRBD1. The V segment lost 3 bases and the J segment 7 bases; nucleotides outside the gene matches: 5. CDR1 is SEHNR and CDR2 is FQNEAQ in the germline V gene (reference sequence). The CDR3 totals 15 residues.

The chain combines TRBV7-9 with TRBJ2-3; D is possibly TRBD1 (6 bases). CDR3 length: 14 residues. With 6 bases removed from V and 0 bases from J, the gap between germline ends came to 10 bases. CDR1 SEHNR and CDR2 FQNEAQ come from the germline V gene (reference sequence). This chain's CDR3 is CASRQQGSTDTQYF. The CDR3 DNA reads TGTGCCAGCAGGCAACAGGGAAGCACAGATACGCAGTATTTT. Full variable domain (outside the CDR3, taken from reference TRBV7-9 and TRBJ2-3): DTGVSQNPRHKITKRGQNVTFRCDPISEHNRLYWYRQTLGQGPEFLTYFQNEAQLEKSRLLSDRFSAERPKGSFSTLEIQRTEQGDSAMYLCASRQQGSTDTQYFGPGTRLTVL.

As to this clone: Distinct nucleotide sequences in the sample also encode this CDR3. The chain links TRBV9 to TRBJ2-3; D ambiguous. The CDR3 is 15 amino acids. Germline V gene sequence: CDR1 SGDLS, CDR2 YYNGEE. V lost 0 bases and J 3 bases, leaving 11 bases between the germline ends. For the CDR3, the DNA is TGTGCCAGCAGCGTAGAAAGGGTCTCGACAGATACGCAGTATTTT. It encodes CASSVERVSTDTQYF.

CDR3 residues: CASNSMGQNGYEQYF. The CDR3 DNA reads TGTGCCAGCAATTCTATGGGTCAGAATGGCTACGAGCAGTACTTC. This chain uses TRBV27 with TRBJ2-7; D not resolved. Trimming pared 7 bases from V and 3 bases from J, leaving 19 bases between. CDR3 length equals 15 residues. Germline lookup yields CDR1 MNHEY and CDR2 SMNVEV (reference sequence).

Only one count was recorded for this clone. The chain is built from TRBV4-2 and TRBJ1-1; D is unresolved. The CDR3 loop spans 14 amino acids. Germline CDR1 and CDR2: LGHNA and YNFKEQ. Trimming removed 3 bases from V and 10 bases from J, with 18 bases in between. The CDR3 bases are TGTGCCAGCAGCCAGAGCCGAATTGTTGATGCAGCTTTCTTT. Amino acid sequence: CASSQSRIVDAAFF.

The chain links TRBV5-1 to TRBJ2-1, with 9 nucleotides matching TRBD2. CDR1 SGHRS and CDR2 YFSETQ come from the germline V gene. V dropped 1 base and J dropped 10; count of bases not matched to a gene: 6. CDR3 length: 14 amino acids. The CDR3 DNA reads as TGCGCCAGCAGCTTGAAACTAGCGGGCCTGGAGCAGTTCTTC. As protein: CASSLKLAGLEQFF.

The chain links TRBV29-1 to TRBJ2-1, with a possible D match to TRBD2 (5 bases). Germline CDR1 reads SQVTM; CDR2 reads ANQGSEA. V lost 0 bases to trimming and J lost 8 bases, with 17 bases between them. The CDR3 is 15 amino acids. The DNA of the CDR3 is TGCAGCGTTGAAGATCCCGGGGAAGGGAGCGATGAGCAGTTCTTC. Amino acids: CSVEDPGEGSDEQFF.